What follows are 25 T cell receptor beta chains derived from one specimen sequenced in a study of a mutant IDH1 vaccine in newly diagnosed glioma. Their recognized antigens are unknown. TCRdb's table, derived via immunoSEQ multiplex PCR, lists solely in-frame clones and lacks some. The profile covers tens of thousands of clones, with around nine tenths appearing a single time and 1.5% to 2.5% taken by the ten largest. Time point defined: week 35, safety follow-up. Topical imiquimod was applied with each vaccine dose, which held 300 ug of mutant IDH1 20-mer peptide. Material: PBMCs, obtained from a glioma patient whose treatment included an IDH1 peptide vaccine. The receptors shown here come from a man under 40 with glioma.

V usage is TRBV10-1 and J usage is TRBJ2-7, with D hard to call. The V and J ends lost 7 bases and 6 bases respectively, with 16 bases between them. Germline V lookup: CDR1 WNHNN, CDR2 SYGVQD (reference sequence). The CDR3 runs 13 residues. CDR3 protein: CASTNSQGTEQYF. The CDR3 DNA sequence: TGCGCCAGCACCAATTCGCAAGGTACCGAGCAGTACTTC.

The V call is TRBV11-1, the J call TRBJ1-1; TRBD1 agrees at 11 bases. The CDR3 has 15 residues. The V segment lost 4 bases and the J segment 0 bases; nucleotides outside the gene matches: 1. Germline values: CDR1 SGHAT, CDR2 FQDESV (reference sequence). Here the CDR3 reads CASSWTGGLNTEAFF. The CDR3 coding sequence is TGTGCCAGCAGCTGGACAGGGGGCCTGAACACTGAAGCTTTCTTT.

This rearrangement joins TRBV7-9 to TRBJ1-2, with TRBD1 identical over 7 bases. The trim removed 3 bases at V and 5 bases at J, leaving 3 bases unmatched. Germline CDR1 is SEHNR and CDR2 is FQNEAQ (reference sequence). This CDR3 contains 13 residues. CDR3 DNA sequence: TGTGCCAGCAGCTTCGACAGGGAATATGGCTACACCTTC. It codes for CASSFDREYGYTF. The entire variable domain, with the rest obtained from reference TRBV7-9 and TRBJ1-2, is as follows: DTGVSQNPRHKITKRGQNVTFRCDPISEHNRLYWYRQTLGQGPEFLTYFQNEAQLEKSRLLSDRFSAERPKGSFSTLEIQRTEQGDSAMYLCASSFDREYGYTFGSGTRLTVV.

The rearrangement links TRBV11-2 to TRBJ1-2, with 9 nucleotides matching TRBD1. Trimming at V came to 3 bases and at J to 8 bases, leaving 1 base not matched to a gene. The CDR3 runs to 12 residues. Looked up from germline, CDR1 is SGHAT and CDR2 is FQNNGV. In nucleotides, the CDR3 is TGTGCCAGCAGCTTGACAGGGGGAGGCTACACCTTC. Its protein is CASSLTGGGYTF.

V and J are TRBV9 and TRBJ2-3, with D perhaps given as TRBD1 or TRBD2 (5 bases each). The CDR3 loop spans 16 amino acids. The germline gives CDR1 SGDLS, CDR2 YYNGEE. The germline V and J ends were trimmed by 0 bases and 1 base, with 12 bases remaining between them. CDR3 coding DNA: TGTGCCAGCAGCGTAGCTCGGGGACCACGCACAGATACGCAGTATTTT. Translating gives CASSVARGPRTDTQYF.

This chain joins TRBV28 and TRBJ2-5; the D gene is possibly TRBD2 (7 bases). CDR3 size: 15 residues. Germline V lookup: CDR1 MDHEN, CDR2 SYDVKM. V was shortened by 6 bases and J by 5 bases, with 19 bases between the two germline ends. In nucleotides, the CDR3 is TGTGCCAGCAGCCTAAGGGGGGGGAGAAAGGAGACCCAGTACTTC. It translates to CASSLRGGRKETQYF.

The chain's CDR3 is CASSSGQGAFYGYTF. CDR3 sequence (DNA): TGCGCCAGCAGCAGTGGACAGGGGGCGTTTTATGGCTACACCTTC. The rearrangement links TRBV5-1 to TRBJ1-2, with 11 bases fitting TRBD1. The CDR3 loop spans 15 amino acids. V shed 4 bases, J shed 5 bases, and the junction held 7 bases outside the gene matches. Germline V gene lookup returns CDR1 SGHRS and CDR2 YFSETQ.

The chain links TRBV2 to TRBJ1-4, with D uncertain. The CDR3 has 12 amino acids. Germline CDR1 and CDR2: SNHLY and FYNNEI. Trimming shortened V by 4 bases and J by 8 bases, and 8 bases separated the two germline ends. This CDR3 reads CASSVYREKLFF. For the CDR3, the DNA is TGTGCCAGCAGTGTTTACAGAGAAAAACTGTTTTTT.

The chain employs TRBV9 and TRBJ2-3, with TRBD1 identical over 8 bases. CDR3 size: 14 residues. The germline V gene encodes CDR1 SGDLS and CDR2 YYNGEE. Unmatched junction bases numbered 5, after V lost 5 bases and J lost 3 bases. CDR3 bases: TGTGCCAGCAGTTTCCGGACAGGGACAGATACGCAGTATTTT. Translated, it gives CASSFRTGTDTQYF.

The V call is TRBV2, the J call TRBJ2-5, with TRBD2 matching 10 bases. Germline V lookup: CDR1 SNHLY, CDR2 FYNNEI. V lost 8 bases, J lost 5 bases, and 11 bases stayed unmatched. The CDR3 runs to 15 residues. The CDR3 reads CASGYSGRAGETQYF. The DNA for the CDR3 is TGTGCCAGCGGTTACAGCGGGAGGGCCGGGGAGACCCAGTACTTC.

The chain has TRBV9 and TRBJ2-7; TRBD1 agrees at 8 bases. This CDR3 is built from 14 residues. V was clipped by 1 base and J by 3 bases; unmatched bases: 3. Germline V lookup: CDR1 SGDLS, CDR2 YYNGEE. The CDR3 DNA reads TGTGCCAGCAGCGTAACAGGGGGTCTCTACGAGCAGTACTTC. Protein product: CASSVTGGLYEQYF.

Written as DNA, the CDR3 is TGTGCCAGCAGCTTGATGAGTCCAATCGACTATGGCTACACCTTC. It codes for CASSLMSPIDYGYTF. The V gene is TRBV7-9, the J gene TRBJ1-2; no clear D. This CDR3 region has 15 residues. The germline V gene has CDR1 SEHNR and CDR2 FQNEAQ (reference sequence). V was clipped by 3 bases and J by 3 bases, with 14 bases between them.

V is TRBV5-1 and J is TRBJ2-7; 12 bases fit TRBD2. CDR1 is SGHRS and CDR2 is YFSETQ in the germline V gene. With 3 bases clipped from V and 6 bases from J, the junction kept 4 bases outside the gene matches. This CDR3 comprises 14 residues. CDR3 sequence (DNA): TGCGCCAGCAGCTCGACTAGCGGGAGTGGCGAGCAGTACTTC. Its protein is CASSSTSGSGEQYF.

This chain joins TRBV5-6 and TRBJ2-4; D unresolved. Trimming stripped 0 bases from V and 1 base from J, with 2 bases between. The CDR3 extends over 13 amino acids. The germline V gene encodes CDR1 SGHDT and CDR2 YYEEEE. CDR3 protein: CASSLVAKNIQYF. In nucleotides, the CDR3 is TGTGCCAGCAGCTTGGTTGCCAAAAACATTCAGTACTTC.

CDR3 in amino acids: CASSSRGQGGQPQHF. The DNA for the CDR3 is TGTGCCAGCAGCTCTAGGGGACAGGGCGGTCAGCCCCAGCATTTT. The J gene is TRBJ1-5, the V gene TRBV7-2; 9 positions match TRBD1. The germline V gene encodes CDR1 SGHTA and CDR2 FQGNSA. After removal of 4 bases from V and 6 bases from J, the junction contained 7 bases not matched to a gene. The CDR3 length is 15 residues. Using reference TRBV7-2 and TRBJ1-5 for the parts outside the CDR3, the full variable domain is GAGVSQSPSNKVTEKGKDVELRCDPISGHTALYWYRQSLGQGLEFLIYFQGNSAPDKSGLPSDRFSAERTGGSVSTLTIQRTQQEDSAVYLCASSSRGQGGQPQHFGDGTRLSIL.

This clone was counted between two and nine times. V usage is TRBV5-4 and J usage is TRBJ2-5, with TRBD2 matching over 8 bases. With 0 bases clipped from V and 4 bases from J, the junction kept 8 bases outside the gene matches. The germline gives CDR1 SGHNT, CDR2 YYREEE (reference sequence). The CDR3 loop spans 16 amino acids. In DNA, the CDR3 is TGTGCCAGCAGCTTGGAACCGGGAGGGCCGCCAGAGACCCAGTACTTC. Its protein is CASSLEPGGPPETQYF.

The V call is TRBV20-1, the J call TRBJ1-1, with D tentatively TRBD1 (5 bases). The CDR3 has 10 residues. V was clipped by 6 bases and J by 6 bases, with 8 bases between them. Germline V CDR1 and CDR2: DFQATT, SNEGSKA (reference sequence). The CDR3 nucleotides read TGCAGTGCGGGGGGAGCTGAAGCTTTCTTT. The encoded protein is CSAGGAEAFF.

The chain employs TRBV2 and TRBJ2-3; D not certain. The V gene lost 7 bases and the J gene lost 1 base, with 6 bases spanning the gap. CDR1 is SNHLY and CDR2 is FYNNEI in the germline V gene. This CDR3 is 12 amino acids long. DNA for the CDR3: TGTGCCAGCACCCGGGGCACAGATACGCAGTATTTT. The encoded protein is CASTRGTDTQYF.

The rearrangement joins TRBV6-1 to TRBJ1-5; D unresolved. Trimming cost V 4 bases and J 5 bases, with 12 bases left between them. CDR1 is MNHNS and CDR2 is SASEGT in the germline V gene. This CDR3 region has 14 residues. In DNA, the CDR3 is TGTGCCAGCAGTGCGCAGACGGAATATCAGCCCCAGCATTTT. As protein: CASSAQTEYQPQHF.

V and J are TRBV5-4 and TRBJ2-1; 7 bases fit TRBD2. The CDR3 extends over 17 amino acids. Germline-derived CDR1 and CDR2 are SGHNT and YYREEE (reference sequence). V was clipped by 4 bases and J by 0 bases; unmatched bases: 10. The CDR3 DNA is TGTGCCAGCAGCCCTGAAGGCGGGAGCGTCTCCTACAATGAGCAGTTCTTC. This encodes CASSPEGGSVSYNEQFF.

The chain recombines TRBV9 with TRBJ2-7, with 13 bases identical to TRBD2. Germline V gene data show CDR1 as SGDLS and CDR2 as YYNGEE. This CDR3 comprises 15 residues. Trimming took 4 bases from V and 5 from J; bases not matched to a gene: 6. The CDR3 DNA sequence: TGTGCCAGCAGCTCCGGACTAGCGGGAGTCCACGAGCAGTACTTC. Its protein is CASSSGLAGVHEQYF.

The genes are TRBV11-1 and TRBJ1-1; TRBD1 agrees at 9 bases. This CDR3 contains 15 residues. The V gene end was trimmed by 5 bases and the J gene end by 4 bases; junction bases not matched to a gene: 8. Germline assignment: CDR1 SGHAT and CDR2 FQDESV (reference sequence). CDR3 region: CASSPQTGGSTEAFF. The DNA of the CDR3 is TGTGCCAGCAGCCCCCAGACAGGGGGATCCACTGAAGCTTTCTTT.

This chain joins TRBV9 and TRBJ2-2; TRBD2 agrees at 8 bases. V dropped 10 bases and J dropped 6; count of bases not matched to a gene: 23. Germline CDR1 is SGDLS and CDR2 is YYNGEE. The CDR3 extends over 18 amino acids. DNA of the CDR3: TGTGCCCGCCCCGGGGGGGGGAACACCGGGGGTACCCCCGGGGAGCTGTTTTTT. This gives the protein CARPGGGNTGGTPGELFF.

V is TRBV28 and J is TRBJ2-2; TRBD1 or TRBD2 may be the D gene (6 bases each). V was cut by 7 bases and J by 6 bases, with 27 bases left in between. This CDR3 has 18 residues. From germline, CDR1 is MDHEN and CDR2 SYDVKM. This chain's CDR3 is CASTPRGPPPFWAGELFF. The CDR3 bases are TGTGCCAGCACCCCCCGGGGGCCACCGCCGTTCTGGGCCGGGGAGCTGTTTTTT.

CDR3 sequence: CASSPGQGVGRTEAFF. The CDR3 DNA reads as TGTGCCAGCTCACCGGGACAGGGGGTCGGAAGGACTGAAGCTTTCTTT. The gene calls are TRBV18 and TRBJ1-1, with TRBD1 matching over 11 bases. Germline values: CDR1 KGHSH, CDR2 LQKENI. CDR3 length: 16 residues. Losses at the gene ends were 3 bases for V and 5 bases for J; bases not matched to a gene: 8. The whole variable domain, filled in from reference TRBV18 and TRBJ1-1, reads NAGVMQNPRHLVRRRGQEARLRCSPMKGHSHVYWYRQLPEEGLKFMVYLQKENIIDESGMPKERFSAEFPKEGPSILRIQQVVRGDSAAYFCASSPGQGVGRTEAFFGQGTRLTVV.